The 27 T cell receptor beta chains below were found in one sample sequenced in a study of vaccination effects on CD4 cells after COVID-19. Produced via immunoSEQ multiplex PCR; TCRdb's table is partial and in-frame only. The table has roughly 54,000 clones, around 80% seen once. Viral peptide pool expansion of antigen-specific CD4+ T cells preceded sequencing in the ViraFEST assay. The culture ran for 10 to 11 days, and then CD4+ T cells were isolated. The person had PCR-confirmed SARS-CoV-2 infection between March and December 2020. No cognate antigen is known for these TCRs. The source material was CD4+ T cells from PBMCs cultured with HIV peptides, sampled before COVID-19 vaccination. Subset noted: HIV-1 Nef peptide pool negative control/reference culture. The receptor source for this set is a human donor who had a prior SARS-CoV-2 infection.

The CDR3 protein is CASSLISAQATQYF. The CDR3 nucleotides are TGTGCCAGCAGCCTAATAAGCGCCCAGGCGACCCAGTACTTC. The chain is built from TRBV5-4 and TRBJ2-5; D gene ambiguous. V gave up 4 bases and J gave up 7 bases, with 17 bases separating them. Germline V lookup: CDR1 SGHNT, CDR2 YYREEE (reference sequence). The CDR3 loop spans 14 amino acids.

The chain recombines TRBV7-2 with TRBJ2-7; TRBD1 is a possible D gene (6 bases). This CDR3 is built from 13 residues. V lost 5 bases, J lost 3 bases, and 11 bases lay in between. Germline V gene data show CDR1 as SGHTA and CDR2 as FQGNSA. The chain's CDR3 is CASSRGHSYEQYF. The CDR3 nucleotides are TGTGCCAGCAGCCGGGGACACAGCTACGAGCAGTACTTC.

V usage is TRBV5-6 and J usage is TRBJ2-1; 8 bases map to TRBD1. From germline, CDR1 is SGHDT and CDR2 YYEEEE. J gave up 3 bases and V 1 base, and 6 bases lay outside the gene matches. This CDR3 is built from 16 residues. This CDR3 is CASSLQGANLYNEQFF. In DNA form, the CDR3 reads TGTGCCAGCAGCTTGCAGGGGGCCAACCTCTACAATGAGCAGTTCTTC.

CDR3 DNA: TGTGCCAGCAGCGGGGCCGGGACAGGGTATGAGCAGTTCTTC. It yields the protein CASSGAGTGYEQFF. The V call is TRBV7-3, the J call TRBJ2-1; 9 nucleotides align to TRBD1. Germline V lookup: CDR1 SGHTA, CDR2 FQGTGA. This CDR3 is 14 amino acids long. Trimming cost V 5 bases and J 8 bases; bases outside gene matches: 7.

This clone was counted a single time. V gene TRBV5-5 combines with J gene TRBJ2-5; TRBD2 might be the D (5 bases). The germline gives CDR1 SGHKS, CDR2 YYEKEE (reference sequence). The CDR3 has 13 residues. Trimming stripped 0 bases from V and 7 bases from J, with 10 bases between. CDR3 DNA: TGTGCCAGCAGCTTGGAAGCCGCGGGGACCCAGTACTTC. Its translation is CASSLEAAGTQYF. Looking up the rest from reference TRBV5-5 and TRBJ2-5 gives the full variable domain: DAGVTQSPTHLIKTRGQQVTLRCSPISGHKSVSWYQQVLGQGPQFIFQYYEKEERGRGNFPDRFSARQFPNYSSELNVNALLLGDSALYLCASSLEAAGTQYFGPGTRLLVL.

The chain is built from TRBV19 and TRBJ2-2, with D possibly being TRBD1 or TRBD2 (5 bases each). The ends were cut back, 5 bases at V and 1 base at J, with 11 bases in the middle. CDR3 length: 15 residues. Germline V gene data show CDR1 as LNHDA and CDR2 as SQIVND (reference sequence). CDR3 sequence: CASSQRGENTGELFF. CDR3 nucleotide sequence: TGTGCCAGTAGTCAGAGGGGCGAGAACACCGGGGAGCTGTTTTTT. Based on the CDR3 plus reference TRBV19 and TRBJ2-2, the full variable domain is DGGITQSPKYLFRKEGQNVTLSCEQNLNHDAMYWYRQDPGQGLRLIYYSQIVNDFQKGDIAEGYSVSREKKESFPLTVTSAQKNPTAFYLCASSQRGENTGELFFGEGSRLTVL.

This chain connects TRBV3-1 (or the pseudogene TRBV3-2) to TRBJ2-3; a weak D match, TRBD2 (5 bases). Germline CDR1 LGHDT, CDR2 YNNKEL (reference sequence). Trimming removed 4 bases from V and 3 bases from J, with 17 bases in between. The CDR3 has 16 amino acids. The CDR3 reads CASSPLEGVRTDTQYF. For the CDR3, the DNA is TGTGCCAGCAGCCCCCTAGAGGGAGTAAGGACAGATACGCAGTATTTT.

Here the CDR3 reads CASSEIPAYNEQFF. CDR3 nucleotides: TGTGCCAGCAGTGAAATTCCGGCCTACAATGAGCAGTTCTTC. The chain carries TRBV6-1 and TRBJ2-1; D remains ambiguous. Germline V lookup: CDR1 MNHNS, CDR2 SASEGT. The CDR3 is 14 amino acids. V lost 2 bases, J lost 2 bases, and 7 bases lay in between.

This rearrangement joins TRBV15 to TRBJ1-1; D is undetermined. The germline CDR1 and CDR2 sequences are LNHNV and YYDKDF (reference sequence). The CDR3 has 14 residues. Deletions cut 1 base from V and 1 base from J, with 7 bases between. The CDR3 coding sequence is TGTGCCACCAGCAGAGCCGCAGGGAACACTGAAGCTTTCTTT. Translated, it gives CATSRAAGNTEAFF.

The chain combines TRBV5-8 with TRBJ1-6; 9 bases agree with TRBD1. The V and J ends lost 4 bases and 5 bases, in that order; junction bases with no gene match: 1. The CDR3 sequence is 14 residues long. Germline loops: CDR1 SGHTS, CDR2 YDEGEE. CDR3 in amino acids: CASSRDRDNSPLHF. CDR3 coding DNA: TGTGCCAGCAGCCGGGACAGGGATAATTCACCCCTCCACTTT.

The chain carries TRBV13 and TRBJ2-3; TRBD2 matches 10 bases. CDR1 and CDR2 (germline): PRHDT, FYEKMQ (reference sequence). J lost 5 bases, V lost 5 bases, and 10 bases had no gene match. The CDR3 is 16 amino acids. For the CDR3, the DNA is TGTGCCAGCAGCCCGAGAGCGGGAGGGCCTATAGATACGCAGTATTTT. This translates into CASSPRAGGPIDTQYF.

J is TRBJ1-5 and V is TRBV19; no clear D gene. Trimming shortened V by 1 base and J by 4 bases, and 11 bases separated the two germline ends. CDR3 size: 15 residues. Germline loops: CDR1 LNHDA, CDR2 SQIVND (reference sequence). The DNA for the CDR3 is TGTGCCAGTAGTATAGGTCAGGTCGGGAATCAGCCCCAGCATTTT. It encodes CASSIGQVGNQPQHF. Supplemented by reference TRBV19 and TRBJ1-5, the full variable domain reads DGGITQSPKYLFRKEGQNVTLSCEQNLNHDAMYWYRQDPGQGLRLIYYSQIVNDFQKGDIAEGYSVSREKKESFPLTVTSAQKNPTAFYLCASSIGQVGNQPQHFGDGTRLSIL.

The rearrangement joins TRBV4-3 to TRBJ1-2, with D uncertain. Looked up from germline, CDR1 is LGHNA and CDR2 is YSLEER. Trimming left V 1 base short and J 0 bases short, with 12 bases between. The length of the CDR3 is 16 residues. CDR3 sequence: CASSQAYSRTNYGYTF. The CDR3 DNA reads as TGCGCCAGCAGCCAAGCCTACAGCCGAACTAACTATGGCTACACCTTC.

This clone was counted only a few times. V is TRBV6-1 and J is TRBJ2-7; D might be TRBD2 (7 bases). V lost 1 base and J lost 0, with 10 bases in between. The CDR3 consists of 15 residues. In germline, CDR1 is MNHNS, CDR2 SASEGT. DNA of the CDR3: TGTGCCAGCAGTGAAGGGGCGGGGGCCTCCTACGAGCAGTACTTC. It is translated as CASSEGAGASYEQYF.

This rearrangement joins TRBV5-1 to TRBJ2-5, with D uncertain. Germline V gives CDR1 SGHRS, CDR2 YFSETQ. The V gene lost 2 bases and the J gene lost 2 bases, with 10 bases spanning the gap. The CDR3 sequence is 14 residues long. The DNA of the CDR3 is TGCGCCAGCAGCTTTGTTGGGGATCAAGAGACCCAGTACTTC. It specifies CASSFVGDQETQYF.

V gene TRBV5-1 combines with J gene TRBJ2-7, with D possibly called TRBD1 or TRBD2 (5 bases each). Trimming stripped 0 bases from V and 4 bases from J, with 11 bases between. This CDR3 has 14 amino acids. Germline V gives CDR1 SGHRS, CDR2 YFSETQ. The CDR3 protein is CASSLGGQGYEQYF. CDR3 DNA sequence: TGCGCCAGCAGCTTGGGAGGGCAGGGTTACGAGCAGTACTTC.

The chain uses TRBV29-1 and TRBJ2-3; tentatively, D is TRBD2 (6 bases). The CDR3 covers 16 residues. Germline CDR1 SQVTM, CDR2 ANQGSEA. V gave up 4 bases and J gave up 2 bases, with 19 bases separating them. The CDR3 loop is CSVVGLGSLPTDTQYF. The CDR3 nucleotides are TGCAGCGTTGTGGGACTGGGGAGTTTACCCACAGATACGCAGTATTTT.

The chain links TRBV10-3 to TRBJ2-1; 10 bases are a match to TRBD1. The CDR3 length is 14 residues. Per the germline V gene, CDR1 is ENHRY and CDR2 is SYGVKD. With 6 bases clipped from V and 5 bases from J, the junction kept 4 bases outside the gene matches. For the CDR3, the DNA is TGTGCCATCAGGCGGGACAGGGGAAACAATGAGCAGTTCTTC. Its translation: CAIRRDRGNNEQFF.

The chain links TRBV29-1 to TRBJ1-5, with D possibly TRBD1 on 6 matching bases. The ends were cut back, 4 bases at V and 1 base at J, with 11 bases in the middle. CDR3 length: 14 amino acids. From germline, CDR1 is SQVTM and CDR2 ANQGSEA. CDR3 sequence: CSVAPQGSNQPQHF. In DNA, the CDR3 is TGCAGCGTTGCACCTCAGGGGAGCAATCAGCCCCAGCATTTT.

This clone was observed a few times. V gene TRBV20-1 combines with J gene TRBJ2-3; unclear D gene. Germline V CDR1 and CDR2: DFQATT, SNEGSKA (reference sequence). This CDR3 is 11 amino acids long. The V and J ends lost 7 bases and 4 bases respectively, with 9 bases between them. The CDR3 region is CSVKAPDTQYF. Here the CDR3 DNA reads TGCAGTGTCAAAGCCCCAGATACGCAGTATTTT.

J is TRBJ2-5 and V is TRBV3-1 (or the pseudogene TRBV3-2); 7 nucleotides match TRBD2. The CDR3 loop spans 15 amino acids. Germline loops: CDR1 LGHDT, CDR2 YNNKEL (reference sequence). J lost 5 bases, V lost 1 base, and 7 bases had no gene match. CDR3 in DNA: TGTGCCAGCAGCCAAGTGTCACTAGCGCAGGAGACCCAGTACTTC. The encoded protein is CASSQVSLAQETQYF.

The CDR3 DNA sequence: TGTGCCAGCAGTGACCGTGATCGACAGGCCGCGACCTACGAGCAGTACTTC. Translating it yields CASSDRDRQAATYEQYF. The gene calls are TRBV6-1 and TRBJ2-7; the D gene is possibly TRBD1 (6 bases). In germline, CDR1 is MNHNS, CDR2 SASEGT. The V end was cut by 3 bases, the J end by 2 bases, with 20 bases between. The CDR3 has 17 amino acids.

The rearrangement uses TRBV11-2 and TRBJ2-3, with 8 nucleotides matching TRBD2. J gave up 0 bases and V 5 bases, and 7 bases lay outside the gene matches. The CDR3 runs 16 residues. Germline V gene data show CDR1 as SGHAT and CDR2 as FQNNGV. CDR3 protein: CASSGQLAVSTDTQYF. DNA of the CDR3: TGTGCCAGCAGCGGGCAACTAGCGGTTAGCACAGATACGCAGTATTTT.

This chain connects TRBV3-1 (or the pseudogene TRBV3-2) to TRBJ1-1; D may be TRBD1 (6 bases). V shed 1 base and J shed 0 bases, with 9 bases lying between them. Germline loops: CDR1 LGHDT, CDR2 YNNKEL (reference sequence). The CDR3 runs 15 residues. The CDR3 nucleotides read TGTGCCAGCAGCCAAGGAAGGGGGATGAACACTGAAGCTTTCTTT. The encoded protein is CASSQGRGMNTEAFF.

This chain links TRBV14 with TRBJ2-1, with 10 bases aligning to TRBD2. V lost 5 bases to trimming and J lost 5 bases; unmatched junction nucleotides: 12. CDR1 SGHDN and CDR2 FVKESK come from the germline V gene. This CDR3 has 17 residues. CDR3 bases: TGTGCCAGCAGCTTCCTAGCGGGGGTTTCCCTAAACAATGAGCAGTTCTTC. Translation: CASSFLAGVSLNNEQFF.

The gene calls are TRBV7-8 and TRBJ2-5; 8 bases fit TRBD2. The CDR3 contains 14 residues. Germline V CDR1 and CDR2: SGHVS, FQNEAQ. V lost 8 bases and J lost 5; bases outside the gene matches: 10. The CDR3 is CASAIGGELETQYF. The CDR3 DNA is TGTGCCAGCGCCATCGGGGGGGAATTGGAGACCCAGTACTTC.

The chain combines TRBV5-1 with TRBJ1-6; D unclear. Germline V CDR1 and CDR2: SGHRS, YFSETQ. The CDR3 covers 15 residues. Trimming took 1 base from V and 5 from J, leaving 10 bases between them. CDR3 amino acids: CASSLFGRDNSPLHF. The CDR3 coding sequence is TGCGCCAGCAGCTTGTTTGGGAGAGATAATTCACCCCTCCACTTT.